The 18 T cell receptor beta chains below come from one sample, sequenced in a study of control samples from healthy donors and cancer patients. The method was immunoSEQ multiplex PCR; TCRdb's version includes in-frame clones alone and lacks a portion of them. Among fewer than 95,000 clones listed, approximately 89% were seen once. The sequencing sample was made of blood. These receptors all stem from a man aged 25-40 years in good health.

The chain couples TRBV11-1 to TRBJ1-4; D uncertain. CDR3 size: 15 residues. Per the germline V gene, CDR1 is SGHAT and CDR2 is FQDESV (reference sequence). V dropped 2 bases and J dropped 3 bases, with 10 bases sitting between them. The chain's CDR3 is CASSLLKGSNEKLFF. The CDR3 coding sequence is TGTGCCAGCAGCTTACTCAAGGGATCTAATGAAAAACTGTTTTTT. The whole variable domain, remainder taken from reference TRBV11-1 and TRBJ1-4, is EAEVAQSPRYKITEKSQAVAFWCDPISGHATLYWYRQILGQGPELLVQFQDESVVDDSQLPKDRFSAERLKGVDSTLKIQPAELGDSAMYLCASSLLKGSNEKLFFGSGTQLSVL.

This rearrangement joins TRBV7-9 to TRBJ2-2; TRBD2 aligns across 10 bases. Germline lookup yields CDR1 SEHNR and CDR2 FQNEAQ (reference sequence). V lost 6 bases, J lost 6 bases, and 16 bases stayed unmatched. This CDR3 contains 18 residues. The CDR3 sequence is CASSFPPQSGGGPGELFF. The DNA of the CDR3 is TGTGCCAGCAGTTTTCCGCCGCAGAGCGGGGGGGGACCCGGGGAGCTGTTTTTT.

The rearrangement joins TRBV7-9 to TRBJ2-4; unclear D gene. V was clipped by 4 bases and J by 10 bases, with 17 bases between them. CDR1 SEHNR and CDR2 FQNEAQ come from the germline V gene (reference sequence). This CDR3 is built from 14 residues. The chain's CDR3 is CASSSSTPQRIQYF. The CDR3 DNA reads TGTGCCAGCAGCTCATCGACCCCGCAAAGGATTCAGTACTTC.

The V call is TRBV6-5, the J call TRBJ2-5; 8 nucleotides align to TRBD2. V shed 9 bases and J 5 bases; nucleotides not matched to a gene: 8. This CDR3 contains 13 residues. Germline CDR1 is MNHEY and CDR2 is SVGAGI. The CDR3 coding sequence is TGTGCCAGTGGACTAGCCTCGCGGGAGACCCAGTACTTC. Amino acid sequence: CASGLASRETQYF.

This clone was detected only once. The rearrangement joins TRBV18 to TRBJ1-1; TRBD1 might be the D (6 bases). Germline CDR1 reads KGHSH; CDR2 reads LQKENI. The length of the CDR3 is 17 residues. The V and J ends lost 2 bases and 3 bases respectively, with 19 bases between them. DNA of the CDR3: TGTGCCAGCTCACCAGCCAGGGGCGCGTTAGCGGACACTGAAGCTTTCTTT. It yields the protein CASSPARGALADTEAFF.

The chain joins TRBV30 to TRBJ1-5; no reliable D call. V dropped 5 bases and J dropped 0 bases, with 8 bases sitting between them. Germline CDR1 GTSNPN, CDR2 SVGIG (reference sequence). The CDR3 has 13 amino acids. This CDR3 is CAWSGNSNQPQHF. The DNA of the CDR3 is TGTGCCTGGTCTGGAAATAGCAATCAGCCCCAGCATTTT.

The chain combines TRBV30 with TRBJ2-4; 8 nucleotides agree with TRBD2. Germline assignment: CDR1 GTSNPN and CDR2 SVGIG (reference sequence). The CDR3 covers 14 residues. The trim removed 2 bases at V and 7 bases at J, leaving 7 bases unmatched. CDR3 in amino acids: CAWSRGGERNIQYF. As DNA, the CDR3 is TGTGCCTGGAGTCGGGGGGGTGAAAGGAACATTCAGTACTTC.

The chain is built from TRBV29-1 and TRBJ1-2, with 11 bases that match TRBD1. V trimming: 3 bases; J trimming: 8 bases; junction bases outside the gene matches: 5. Germline CDR1 SQVTM, CDR2 ANQGSEA. The CDR3 spans 13 residues. The DNA of the CDR3 is TGCAGCGTTGACGGACAGGGGGCGCGCGGCTACACCTTC. Translation: CSVDGQGARGYTF.

The rearrangement joins TRBV10-1 to TRBJ2-2; maybe TRBD1 (5 bases). Trimming cost V 6 bases and J 1 base, with 9 bases left between them. This CDR3 contains 14 residues. From germline, CDR1 is WNHNN and CDR2 SYGVQD (reference sequence). The CDR3 protein is CASRDDRNTGELFF. For the CDR3, the DNA is TGCGCCAGCAGGGACGACAGGAACACCGGGGAGCTGTTTTTT.

This clone came up a few times. The chain joins TRBV2 to TRBJ2-7; 7 bases match TRBD1. Trimming removed 5 bases from V and 1 base from J; junction bases left unmatched: 8. This CDR3 has 15 amino acids. The germline gives CDR1 SNHLY, CDR2 FYNNEI. The CDR3 DNA follows: TGTGCCAGCAGTACAGGGGTTTCAATTTCCTACGAGCAGTACTTC. Translating gives CASSTGVSISYEQYF.

The chain recombines TRBV9 with TRBJ2-3; 8 bases are a match to TRBD1. J lost 4 bases, V lost 0 bases, and 4 bases had no gene match. This CDR3 is 15 amino acids long. From germline, CDR1 is SGDLS and CDR2 YYNGEE. CDR3 residues: CASSVEQGVSDTQYF. CDR3 bases: TGTGCCAGCAGCGTAGAACAGGGGGTTTCAGATACGCAGTATTTT.

The chain uses TRBV5-5 and TRBJ2-3; 10 nucleotides agree with TRBD1. Germline values: CDR1 SGHKS, CDR2 YYEKEE (reference sequence). CDR3 length equals 15 residues. V lost 1 base to trimming and J lost 4 bases; unmatched junction nucleotides: 3. CDR3 in amino acids: CASSLMTGGADTQYF. The CDR3 DNA reads as TGTGCCAGCAGCTTGATGACAGGGGGCGCAGATACGCAGTATTTT.

In nucleotides, the CDR3 is TGTGCCACCAGTGATTCCGTGGGACAGGGAAGTTTCACCGGGGAGCTGTTTTTT. Protein: CATSDSVGQGSFTGELFF. The chain is built from TRBV24-1 and TRBJ2-2, with 9 positions matching TRBD1. Germline lookup yields CDR1 KGHDR and CDR2 SFDVKD. The CDR3 runs 18 residues. J gave up 4 bases and V 2 bases, and 10 bases lay outside the gene matches.

The chain carries TRBV6-5 and TRBJ1-2; no clear D. This CDR3 region has 14 residues. V was trimmed by 6 bases and J by 4 bases, leaving 15 bases between them. The V gene's germline CDR1 is MNHEY and CDR2 SVGAGI. The CDR3 DNA reads TGTGCCAGCAGCCGAGACACCTCCCTCTATGGCTACACCTTC. Its protein product is CASSRDTSLYGYTF.

The chain combines TRBV11-2 with TRBJ2-1; 9 positions agree with TRBD1. Per the germline V gene, CDR1 is SGHAT and CDR2 is FQNNGV. With V trimmed by 3 bases and J by 3 bases, 6 bases remained unmatched. The CDR3 has 16 amino acids. In DNA, the CDR3 is TGTGCCAGCAGCTTGCCGGGACAGGGCGACTACAATGAGCAGTTCTTC. This codes for CASSLPGQGDYNEQFF.

This clone was seen a handful of times. This chain links TRBV27 with TRBJ2-3; 12 nucleotides line up with TRBD2. The CDR3 sequence is 13 residues long. V dropped 6 bases and J dropped 6; count of bases not matched to a gene: 1. Germline CDR1 and CDR2: MNHEY and SMNVEV (reference sequence). CDR3 coding DNA: TGTGCCAGCAGACTAGCGGGGGGTGATACGCAGTATTTT. This translates into CASRLAGGDTQYF.

The V gene is TRBV5-5, the J gene TRBJ1-1, with TRBD1 matching over 9 bases. This CDR3 region has 15 residues. V lost 3 bases to trimming and J lost 7 bases; unmatched junction nucleotides: 10. From germline, CDR1 is SGHKS and CDR2 YYEKEE (reference sequence). The CDR3: CASSSPYRGRGEAFF. The CDR3 DNA follows: TGTGCCAGCAGCTCCCCTTACAGGGGGCGGGGTGAAGCTTTCTTT.

The chain employs TRBV5-1 and TRBJ2-3; the match to TRBD2 covers 7 bases. Unmatched junction bases numbered 9, after V lost 5 bases and J lost 6 bases. The CDR3 has 14 residues. Germline CDR1 SGHRS, CDR2 YFSETQ. The CDR3 is CASRGGGEADTQYF. The CDR3 bases are TGCGCCAGCAGAGGCGGGGGAGAAGCGGATACGCAGTATTTT.